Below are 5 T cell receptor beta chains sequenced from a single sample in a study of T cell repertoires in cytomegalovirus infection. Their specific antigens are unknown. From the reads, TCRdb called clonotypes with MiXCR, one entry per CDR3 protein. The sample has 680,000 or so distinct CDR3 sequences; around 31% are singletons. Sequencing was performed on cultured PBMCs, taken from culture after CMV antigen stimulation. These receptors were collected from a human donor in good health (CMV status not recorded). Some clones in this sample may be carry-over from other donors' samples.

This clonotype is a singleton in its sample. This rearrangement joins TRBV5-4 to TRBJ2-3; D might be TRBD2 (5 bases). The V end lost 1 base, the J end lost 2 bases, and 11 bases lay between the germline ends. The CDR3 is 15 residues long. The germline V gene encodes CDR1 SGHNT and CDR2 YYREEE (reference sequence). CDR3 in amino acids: CASSLRDRLTDTQYF. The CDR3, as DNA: TGTGCCAGCAGCTTGCGGGATAGGCTCACAGATACGCAGTATTTT. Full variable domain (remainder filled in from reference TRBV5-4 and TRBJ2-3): ETGVTQSPTHLIKTRGQQVTLRCSSQSGHNTVSWYQQALGQGPQFIFQYYREEENGRGNFPPRFSGLQFPNYSSELNVNALELDDSALYLCASSLRDRLTDTQYFGPGTRLTVL.

The CDR3 is CSLTTSNQPQHF. The CDR3 DNA reads as TGCAGTCTAACAACTAGCAATCAGCCCCAGCATTTT. V usage is TRBV20-1 and J usage is TRBJ1-5, with D uncertain. V shed 8 bases and J shed 0 bases, with 8 bases lying between them. Germline V CDR1 and CDR2: DFQATT, SNEGSKA (reference sequence). The CDR3 runs to 12 residues.

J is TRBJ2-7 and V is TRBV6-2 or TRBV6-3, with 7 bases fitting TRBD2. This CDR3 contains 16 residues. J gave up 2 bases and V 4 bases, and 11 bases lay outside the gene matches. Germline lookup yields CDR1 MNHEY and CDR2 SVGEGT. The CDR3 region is CASSSPWTSATYEQYF. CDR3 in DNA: TGTGCCAGCAGTTCTCCATGGACTAGTGCTACCTACGAGCAGTACTTC.

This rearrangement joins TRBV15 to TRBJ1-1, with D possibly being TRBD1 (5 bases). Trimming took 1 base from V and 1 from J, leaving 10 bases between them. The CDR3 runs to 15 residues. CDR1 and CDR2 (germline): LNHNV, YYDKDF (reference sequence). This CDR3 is CATSRARDRNTEAFF. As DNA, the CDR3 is TGTGCCACCAGCAGAGCTAGGGACCGGAACACTGAAGCTTTCTTT. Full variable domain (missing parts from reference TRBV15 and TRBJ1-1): DAMVIQNPRYQVTQFGKPVTLSCSQTLNHNVMYWYQQKSSQAPKLLFHYYDKDFNNEADTPDNFQSRRPNTSFCFLDIRSPGLGDTAMYLCATSRARDRNTEAFFGQGTRLTVV.

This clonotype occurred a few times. The CDR3 nucleotides read TGTGCCAGCAGCTTAAGGCGGGAGTACCGCACAGATACGCAGTATTTT. Protein sequence: CASSLRREYRTDTQYF. J is TRBJ2-3 and V is TRBV11-2, with 7 bases matching TRBD2. The CDR3 length is 16 residues. The germline V gene has CDR1 SGHAT and CDR2 FQNNGV. J lost 1 base, V lost 2 bases, and 6 bases had no gene match.